Listed below are T cell receptor beta chains from one sample, sequenced in a study of neurological immune-mediated disorders. TCRdb reprocessed the 5' RACE reads with MiXCR, giving one entry per CDR3 protein. The sample contains approximately 89,000 distinct CDR3 sequences, 13% of which appear only once. The sample was PBMCs. These receptors were obtained from a female donor with HTLV-1-associated myelopathy (HAM/TSP). The CDR3 runs from the conserved cysteine through the conserved F or W. The D gene is left open where the match is weak. Some rows have no size entry. The others give once, few or many, or a class for an expanded clone.

V gene: TRBV7-2
J gene: TRBJ2-1
D gene: NA
clone size: many
CDR3 protein: CASSLSGDNEQFF
CDR3 DNA: TGTGCCAGCAGCTTAAGTGGGGACAATGAGCAGTTCTTC

V gene: TRBV7-2
J gene: TRBJ2-3
D gene: NA
clone size: many
CDR3 protein: CASSLGGSRGDTQYF
CDR3 DNA: TGTGCCAGCAGCTTAGGGGGTTCGCGGGGAGATACGCAGTATTTT

V gene: TRBV11-2
J gene: TRBJ2-7
D gene: NA
clone size: many
CDR3 protein: CASSLESASEQYF
CDR3 DNA: TGTGCCAGCAGCTTAGAATCGGCGTCGGAGCAGTACTTC

V gene: TRBV7-9
J gene: TRBJ1-5
D gene: TRBD1
clone size: once
CDR3 protein: CASSLTGNHPQHF
CDR3 DNA: TGTGCCAGCAGCCTGACAGGGAATCATCCCCAGCATTTT

V gene: TRBV28
J gene: TRBJ2-7
D gene: NA
clone size: few
CDR3 protein: CASSYSRGAEQYF
CDR3 DNA: TGTGCCAGCAGTTACTCTCGGGGTGCCGAGCAGTACTTC

V gene: TRBV20-1
J gene: TRBJ2-1
D gene: TRBD1
clone size: many
CDR3 protein: CSAYQGASWNEQFF
CDR3 DNA: TGCAGCGCTTACCAGGGGGCGTCTTGGAATGAGCAGTTCTTC

V gene: TRBV5-1
J gene: TRBJ2-1
D gene: NA
clone size: many
CDR3 protein: CASSLWQTYNEQFF
CDR3 DNA: TGCGCCAGCAGCTTGTGGCAGACCTACAATGAGCAGTTCTTC

V gene: TRBV5-6
J gene: TRBJ2-5
D gene: TRBD2
clone size: NA
CDR3 protein: CVSSFGTKETQYF
CDR3 DNA: TGTGTCAGCAGCTTCGGGACTAAAGAGACCCAGTACTTC

V gene: TRBV27
J gene: TRBJ2-3
D gene: TRBD2
clone size: few
CDR3 protein: CASSSLGRVGTDTQYF
CDR3 DNA: TGTGCCAGCAGTTCCCTCGGGAGGGTCGGCACAGATACGCAGTATTTT

V gene: TRBV3-1
J gene: TRBJ1-1
D gene: NA
clone size: many
CDR3 protein: CASSQDVKKLRNTEAFF
CDR3 DNA: TGTGCCAGCAGCCAAGATGTGAAAAAACTTAGAAACACTGAAGCTTTCTTT

V gene: TRBV5-6
J gene: TRBJ2-3
D gene: TRBD2
clone size: many
CDR3 protein: CASSFFGTSGRGDTQYF
CDR3 DNA: TGTGCCAGCAGCTTTTTCGGGACTAGCGGGAGGGGAGATACGCAGTATTTT

V gene: TRBV6-1
J gene: TRBJ2-3
D gene: TRBD2
clone size: many
CDR3 protein: CASSVMTASGHTQYF
CDR3 DNA: TGTGCCAGCAGTGTAATGACGGCTAGCGGACATACGCAGTATTTT

V gene: TRBV29-1
J gene: TRBJ1-2
D gene: NA
clone size: many
CDR3 protein: CSVDPVWGSGYTF
CDR3 DNA: TGCAGCGTTGATCCGGTTTGGGGTAGTGGCTACACCTTC

V gene: TRBV19
J gene: TRBJ2-3
D gene: TRBD2
clone size: few
CDR3 protein: CASSPFSGGANTQYF
CDR3 DNA: TGTGCCAGTAGTCCGTTTAGCGGGGGAGCAAATACGCAGTATTTT

V gene: TRBV7-2
J gene: TRBJ2-1
D gene: TRBD2
clone size: many
CDR3 protein: CASSLSSGAYNEQFF
CDR3 DNA: TGTGCCAGCAGCTTATCTAGCGGGGCTTACAATGAGCAGTTCTTC

V gene: TRBV20-1
J gene: TRBJ1-5
D gene: NA
clone size: many
CDR3 protein: CSGERDPNQPQHF
CDR3 DNA: TGCAGTGGGGAGCGGGACCCCAATCAGCCCCAGCATTTT

V gene: TRBV5-5
J gene: TRBJ2-1
D gene: TRBD2
clone size: many
CDR3 protein: CASSPAGVLGSSYNEQFF
CDR3 DNA: TGTGCCAGCAGCCCAGCGGGGGTGCTAGGAAGCTCCTACAATGAGCAGTTCTTC

V gene: TRBV2
J gene: TRBJ2-3
D gene: NA
clone size: many
CDR3 protein: CASSEGAGAFTDTQYF
CDR3 DNA: TGTGCCAGCAGTGAAGGGGCAGGGGCGTTCACAGATACGCAGTATTTT

V gene: TRBV20-1
J gene: TRBJ2-7
D gene: NA
clone size: many
CDR3 protein: CSASGDTSYEQYF
CDR3 DNA: TGCAGTGCTAGCGGGGACACCTCCTACGAGCAGTACTTC

V gene: TRBV29-1
J gene: TRBJ1-1
D gene: NA
clone size: many
CDR3 protein: CSVLAGSTEAFF
CDR3 DNA: TGCAGCGTTCTAGCAGGGAGCACTGAAGCTTTCTTT

V gene: TRBV6-5
J gene: TRBJ1-6
D gene: NA
clone size: few
CDR3 protein: CASSYSREDSSYNSPLHF
CDR3 DNA: TGTGCCAGCAGTTATAGCAGGGAGGACAGCTCCTATAATTCACCCCTCCACTTT

V gene: TRBV5-6
J gene: TRBJ2-2
D gene: NA
clone size: NA
CDR3 protein: CASSLGGTPGGELFF
CDR3 DNA: TGTGCCAGCAGCTTGGGCGGGACACCCGGCGGGGAGCTGTTTTTT

V gene: TRBV29-1
J gene: TRBJ1-1
D gene: NA
clone size: many
CDR3 protein: CSVEFQQGFTEAFF
CDR3 DNA: TGCAGCGTTGAGTTCCAACAGGGATTCACTGAAGCTTTCTTT

V gene: TRBV28
J gene: TRBJ1-2
D gene: NA
clone size: many
CDR3 protein: CASSLRDYGYTF
CDR3 DNA: TGTGCCAGCAGTTTAAGGGACTATGGCTACACCTTC

V gene: TRBV7-2
J gene: TRBJ2-7
D gene: NA
clone size: many
CDR3 protein: CASSLGNRTGLSYEQYF
CDR3 DNA: TGTGCCAGCAGCTTAGGTAATCGTACAGGACTCTCCTACGAGCAGTACTTC

V gene: TRBV7-2
J gene: TRBJ2-5
D gene: NA
clone size: many
CDR3 protein: CASSLARSQETQYF
CDR3 DNA: TGTGCCAGCAGCTTAGCGCGCAGTCAAGAGACCCAGTACTTC